Included here is one T cell receptor beta chain sequence, with context. Its specific antigen is unknown. The input lacks base qualities; no much larger clone sits a single base away. This specimen belongs to a study of cytomegalovirus exposure and HLA in healthy donors (dated 2017 in TCRdb). In terms of the full investigation: An earlier analysis of about 560 of the donors reported 276 Gb of sequence data and 95 million to 140 million unique TCR beta sequences obtained from about 179 million T cells. About 330 gigabases of sequencing data and 91 million or so unique TCR sequences made up an early release that covered around 640 HLA-typed donors. The genetic ancestry cluster associated with self-reported Caucasian donors included over 80% of the 398 genotyped donors. The aim of the study was to test whether cataloging public T cell receptors could identify signatures of past pathogen exposure. Using immunosequencing, the study profiled T cell repertoires from around 670 subjects and related those repertoires to cytomegalovirus serostatus. Along with the approximately 650-subject first cohort, a separate validation cohort of over a hundred different subjects was used. The study combined high-throughput TCR immunosequencing, statistical association of individual TCRs with disease status, and machine learning to predict cytomegalovirus infection status. A later analysis re-examined previously published TCR beta repertoires from roughly 720 donors and added high-resolution HLA genotyping to investigate patterns of TCR occurrence. Rather than using new phenotypic data, the later analysis identified candidate immune exposures from TCR beta sequences and from how often those sequences occurred across donors. An earlier analysis of 587 of the donors applied high-throughput TCR beta sequencing to assess whether each TCR beta V gene segment acted as functional or pseudogenic. Donor age, sex, ethnicity and CMV serostatus were compiled alongside the repertoire data. Genome-wide SNP genotypes for about 65% of the 666 donors were used in a later genetic analysis, which treated that subset as a discovery cohort. All discovery cohort repertoires had been generated using a single sequencing platform. HLA typing included class I and class II loci at four-digit resolution. Typing coverage differed by locus: A, B, C, DRB1 and DQB1 were typed in roughly 629-640 donors, DQA1 in about 550, DPA1 in some 600, and DPB1 in just under 480. About five DR-DQ haplotypes were treated as single units for association and clustering because of strong linkage in the cohort. Among about 410 genotyped donors of the cohort, an average of around 220,000 unique TCR beta nucleotide sequences was sequenced per donor, of which about 18% were non-productive. Paper-wide results and their limitations: A cluster of highly shared sequence variants was judged likely to be a technical artifact of the sequencing pipeline. Most TCR sequences were observed very rarely across donors, whereas some public TCRs were present in many individuals. Specific HLA alleles were associated with roughly 17,000 TCR beta sequences at a false discovery rate of 0.05 in a later analysis. In a later genetic analysis, a missense DCLRE1C variant was associated with V-gene and J-gene trimming of TCR beta chains, and the association was replicated in an independent cohort. Most CMV-associated TCR beta chains appeared to be HLA-restricted in a later analysis, and the HLA associations seemed to be driven largely by CMV exposure. In a later genetic analysis, fewer N-insertions in productive TCRs were reported among donors in an Asian-associated ancestry cluster than the roughly 700-donor mean. Cytomegalovirus status was reported to be diagnosed by the classifier with high specificity and sensitivity in both the original and validation cohorts. CMV serostatus was the only immune exposure information available for the cohort. The authors suggested that the approach could potentially be extended to other disease states and immunological phenotypes. In an earlier analysis of some 550 of the donors, most TCR beta V segments were observed in productive rearrangements about 87% or about 30% of the time, broadly matching IMGT annotations. Linkage disequilibrium might explain the correlated functional status among segregating V segments, but an unknown experimental factor could not be ruled out. The cohort was sequenced for TCR beta chains only, and without alpha or paired-chain data the features that could be detected were limited. When HLA alleles, especially DR and DQ, strongly co-occurred, TCR associations were difficult to assign to individual alleles. HLA typing was unavailable for some donors at each locus, so association tests used only the typed subset. Three of the identified cytomegalovirus-associated TCR beta chains were confirmed in vitro to be specific for cytomegalovirus antigens. The study listed 164 TCR beta chains as associated with cytomegalovirus. In a later analysis, HLA-associated TCR beta chains were found to be more clonally expanded and to have lower generation probabilities than equally common non-associated chains. A later analysis found that TCR association rates varied across HLA loci, with DRB1 alleles showing the most associated TCRs and HLA-C alleles the fewest. The presence/absence analyses assumed that sequencing depth was roughly uniform across donors, and that assumption may not be true. Some IMGT-functional V segments, including TRBV6-2 and TRBV6-3, could not be distinguished by the 87-base-pair reads and were therefore excluded. A further reported finding was that TCR beta sequences accurately predicted the HLA-A and HLA-B alleles for most subjects in the first cohort. According to a later analysis, parvovirus B19, influenza, CMV and Epstein-Barr virus appeared linked to several top co-occurrence clusters. The earlier analysis of around 600 of the donors excluded 15 to 20 rarely observed V segments, including chromosome 9 orphons, because counts were too low.

From its cysteine to its phenylalanine, the CDR3 spans 15 amino acids. This entry keeps only the CDR3 DNA: 45 bases, framed from base 1. V is cut by 1 base and J by 4 bases, and the space between the germline ends is 14 bases. CDR1 and CDR2 (SEHNR, FQNEAQ) derive from the germline V gene (reference sequence). In total, around 600 healthy bone marrow donors made up the cohort. At the time of sampling, every cohort member was nominally healthy, though immune exposures that went unrecorded were likely present. The donor tested CMV seronegative, placing the donor among the 350 or so seronegative members of the cohort. A peripheral blood sample was provided by each donor, and peripheral blood mononuclear cells were used for TCR beta sequencing. Genomic DNA was extracted from the blood cell samples with the Qiagen DNeasy Blood Extraction Kit. The library relied on the immunoSEQ multiplex PCR assay. For the multiplex PCR, a mixture combining 60 forward primers for TCR Vbeta segments and 13 reverse primers for TCR Jbeta segments was used. Amplification of the CDR3 region of rearranged TCR beta genes was performed with a multiplex PCR assay on genomic DNA. On the Illumina HiSeq System, the amplified TCR beta libraries were sequenced as 87-base-pair reads. The study's processing was this. A later analysis counted about 80 million unique TCR beta chains across the 666 repertoires, and around 12 million of these chains were shared by at least two donors. A nearest-neighbor algorithm error-corrected the raw reads and collapsed the reads into unique sequences, merging closely related sequences to remove PCR and sequencing errors. Alignment of CDR3 sequences to IMGT reference sequences was used to assign V, D and J gene segments. For a sequence to be retained, a match of at least six nucleotides to both a V gene segment and a J gene segment was required. A rearrangement was called productive if the CDR3 had no stop codons and remained in frame with V and J, and every other rearrangement was called non-productive. Following IMGT convention, CDR3 was defined as the stretch from the second conserved V-encoded cysteine to the conserved J-encoded phenylalanine. Sequences without an unambiguous match to a single V gene segment were excluded from the earlier analysis of a few hundred of the donors. In an earlier analysis of several hundred of the donors, V segments were called functional above 56.7% productive rearrangements and were called segregating when the between-donor standard deviation exceeded 5%. A statistical classification framework was built to diagnose cytomegalovirus status from the catalog of TCR beta chain sequences. In a later analysis, V and J genes were assigned by comparing TCR nucleotide sequences against IMGT/GENE-DB human TR gene sequences. The TCRdist pipeline was used in a later analysis to assign CDR3 sequences and most-parsimonious VDJ recombination scenarios. In a later analysis, every TCR beta chain was defined by the combination of its CDR3 amino acid sequence and its V-gene family, and reads without a unique V-gene family were dropped. To address suspected cross-contamination and a sequencing artifact, a later analysis removed over 500 highly shared, low-generation-probability nucleotide sequences. In a later analysis, a clonal expansion index was calculated for each public chain from normalized within-repertoire ranks of inferred template counts. In a later analysis, generation probabilities were computed with a VDJ recombination model fitted to out-of-frame rearrangements, and the resulting probabilities were checked against IGoR. In a later analysis, TCR-TCR, TCR-HLA and TCR-CMV co-occurrence was scored with hypergeometric tests, and a repertoire-size bias correction was applied to TCR pairs. False discovery rates were estimated in a later analysis by permuting HLA or CMV assignments 20 times. In a later analysis, co-occurring TCRs were grouped using DBSCAN, and TCRdist sequence similarity was added for clustering within HLA-allele-positive subsets. Co-occurrence clustering excluded repertoires with fewer than 30,000 or more than 120,000 public chains, plus five with anomalous nucleotide sharing. TCRdb mirrors the immuneACCESS table, restricted to in-frame sequences. Some clones are absent from its copies; in checked studies, under half trace to an unresolved V gene, and the reason for the others is unknown. That table gives V, J and clone size, and the DNA gave D and trimming. In this sample the table shows around 180,000 clones, more than 85% of which occur a single time. The ten most abundant clones make up 0.2% to 0.3% of the sample.

Sequenced sample: PBMCs. The rearrangement joined TRBV7-9 to TRBJ2-7, with no D gene named confidently. The clonotype comes from a girl less than two years old in good health and CMV-seronegative. The CDR3 amino acid sequence is: CASSLDIAGSYEQYF. In nucleotide form, the sequence is TGTGCCAGCAGCTTAGACATCGCAGGAAGTTACGAGCAGTACTTC.